This T cell receptor beta chain was captured by sequencing in a study of cytomegalovirus exposure and HLA in healthy donors. It was with 60 Vbeta and 13 Jbeta primers that the PCR ran. In the authors' methods: Approximately 10 million shared chains were among around 80 million unique TCR beta chains counted in a later analysis. Sequencing was performed with immunoSEQ multiplex PCR; in TCRdb, only in-frame clones are kept and a portion is missing. V and J calls and clone size are copied from that table; D and trimming were computed from the DNA. The data show some 150,000 clones, around 88% seen once. For this clone: Its matching antigen is unknown.

This CDR3 is 14 amino acids long. V gave up 0 bases and J gave up 10 bases, with 14 bases separating them. CDR1 is SGHRS, CDR2 YFSETQ, per germline. Study-level results: A later look showed TCR association rates differing by HLA locus, highest for DRB1 and lowest for HLA-C. One variant, a missense change in DCLRE1C, was linked in a later analysis to TCR beta V- and J-gene trimming. Rare TCR sequences dominated, though some public TCRs recurred in many donors.

The gene calls are TRBV5-1 and TRBJ1-5, with a weak D call TRBD1 (6 bases). Input material: PBMCs. This receptor was taken from a woman in her twenties or thirties in good health and CMV-seronegative. The CDR3 region has the DNA TGCGCCAGCAGCTTGGGATTACAGGGTGAACCCCAGCATTTT. Its translation is CASSLGLQGEPQHF. Complete variable domain (other parts from reference TRBV5-1 and TRBJ1-5): KAGVTQTPRYLIKTRGQQVTLSCSPISGHRSVSWYQQTPGQGLQFLFEYFSETQRNKGNFPGRFSGRQFSNSRSEMNVSTLELGDSALYLCASSLGLQGEPQHFGDGTRLSIL.